Shown below are 30 T cell receptor beta chains from a single sample sequenced in a study of T cell repertoires in cytomegalovirus infection. One entry per CDR3 protein, called by TCRdb with MiXCR from the reads. The sample holds 300,000 or so distinct CDR3 sequences, around 25% seen once. The sample comprised PBMCs. These receptors were taken from a human donor in good health (CMV status not recorded). Some clones in this sample may be carry-over from other donors' samples.

CDR3 residues: CASRSSGNSPLHF. As DNA, the CDR3 is TGTGCCAGCAGGTCGAGTGGGAATTCACCCCTCCACTTT. The chain is built from TRBV27 and TRBJ1-6; no clear D gene. Germline CDR1 MNHEY, CDR2 SMNVEV (reference sequence). The CDR3 sequence is 13 residues long. With 6 bases removed from V and 7 bases from J, the gap between germline ends came to 10 bases.

This clonotype was observed once. The genes are TRBV20-1 and TRBJ1-2; possibly TRBD1 for D (6 bases). Trimming took 6 bases from V and 7 from J, leaving 18 bases between them. The CDR3 runs 13 residues. The germline gives CDR1 DFQATT, CDR2 SNEGSKA (reference sequence). CDR3 residues: CSAKRQALSGYTF. CDR3 nucleotide sequence: TGCAGTGCAAAAAGACAGGCCCTGAGTGGCTACACCTTC.

This clonotype was seen a handful of times. The V gene is TRBV4-2, the J gene TRBJ2-7; perhaps TRBD2 as D (6 bases). The CDR3 has 18 residues. V was shortened by 3 bases and J by 1 base, with 22 bases between the two germline ends. The germline CDR1 and CDR2 sequences are LGHNA and YNFKEQ. The CDR3 DNA sequence: TGTGCCAGCAGCCAGAAGGCCCCGGGGCTAGCGCCATCCTACGAGCAGTACTTC. Protein product: CASSQKAPGLAPSYEQYF.

This clonotype was found a few times. This chain uses TRBV12-3 or TRBV12-4 with TRBJ2-7; D unclear. The germline V and J ends were trimmed by 6 bases and 3 bases, with 6 bases remaining between them. This CDR3 has 11 amino acids. CDR3 coding DNA: TGTGCCAGCAGCCAGTACTACGAGCAGTACTTC. Protein sequence: CASSQYYEQYF.

This clonotype was picked up many times. The gene calls are TRBV6-5 and TRBJ2-3, with TRBD2 matching 11 bases. V was pared by 2 bases and J by 4 bases, with 11 bases of the junction left unmatched. CDR3 length equals 18 residues. Germline CDR1 is MNHEY and CDR2 is SVGAGI. This CDR3 reads CASSYTPFDSGGADTQYF. CDR3 DNA sequence: TGTGCCAGCAGTTACACCCCCTTTGATAGCGGGGGGGCAGATACGCAGTATTTT.

This sequence joins TRBV7-2 and TRBJ2-2; 8 nucleotides align to TRBD2. The CDR3 spans 12 residues. Trimming at V came to 11 bases and at J to 5 bases, leaving 4 bases not matched to a gene. Germline-derived CDR1 and CDR2 are SGHTA and FQGNSA. CDR3 in amino acids: CAGTRVTGELFF. CDR3 bases: TGTGCCGGGACTAGGGTTACCGGGGAGCTGTTTTTT.

A few counts support this clonotype. The rearrangement joins TRBV4-1 to TRBJ2-7; D is possibly TRBD2 (5 bases). The CDR3 covers 12 residues. V lost 3 bases and J lost 7, with 10 bases in between. Germline CDR1 MGHRA, CDR2 YSYEKL. Written as DNA, the CDR3 is TGCGCCAGCAGCCATTTTTCGGGGGAGCAGTACTTC. Translated, it gives CASSHFSGEQYF.

This chain uses TRBV20-1 with TRBJ1-6, with 10 nucleotides matching TRBD1. The germline V gene encodes CDR1 DFQATT and CDR2 SNEGSKA (reference sequence). The CDR3 runs to 12 residues. The V segment lost 6 bases and the J segment 12 bases; nucleotides outside the gene matches: 5. CDR3 nucleotides: TGCAGTGCCGGACAGGGGGGAGAACCCCTCCACTTT. This sequence encodes CSAGQGGEPLHF.

The chain has TRBV20-1 and TRBJ1-5; TRBD1 is a possible D gene (6 bases). Germline V gives CDR1 DFQATT, CDR2 SNEGSKA (reference sequence). The CDR3 sequence is 17 residues long. Trimming took off 1 base at V and 2 bases at J, with 18 bases between the two ends. As DNA, the CDR3 is TGCAGTGCTAGAGGCCCCAGGGGAAGAAGGGGCAATCAGCCCCAGCATTTT. Its translation: CSARGPRGRRGNQPQHF.

This clonotype was detected only a few times. The rearrangement uses TRBV7-2 and TRBJ2-1; 7 bases align to TRBD2. The length of the CDR3 is 15 residues. In germline, CDR1 is SGHTA, CDR2 FQGNSA. J gave up 9 bases and V 0 bases, and 8 bases lay outside the gene matches. The CDR3 is CASSLALDSGFEQFF. Written as DNA, the CDR3 is TGTGCCAGCAGCTTAGCGCTAGATAGCGGGTTTGAGCAGTTCTTC.

This clonotype was observed a few times. V gene TRBV25-1 combines with J gene TRBJ1-1; D unresolved. Trimming cost V 1 base and J 1 base, with 7 bases left between them. The CDR3 is 14 amino acids. Germline V gives CDR1 MGHDK, CDR2 SYGVNS. The CDR3 reads CASSESEPNTEAFF. DNA for the CDR3: TGTGCCAGCAGTGAATCAGAACCGAACACTGAAGCTTTCTTT.

This clonotype was seen ten or more times. This sequence joins TRBV7-6 and TRBJ2-3; TRBD2 matches at 7 bases. Per the germline V gene, CDR1 is SGHVS and CDR2 is FNYEAQ. V dropped 1 base and J dropped 4; count of bases not matched to a gene: 5. The CDR3 sequence is 15 residues long. CDR3 nucleotides: TGTGCCAGCAGCTTAGTTTCAGGGAGGGCAGATACGCAGTATTTT. Translated: CASSLVSGRADTQYF. Variable domain in full (rest from reference TRBV7-6 and TRBJ2-3): GAGVSQSPRYKVTKRGQDVALRCDPISGHVSLYWYRQALGQGPEFLTYFNYEAQQDKSGLPNDRFSAERPEGSISTLTIQRTEQRDSAMYRCASSLVSGRADTQYFGPGTRLTVL.

The chain links TRBV12-3 or TRBV12-4 to TRBJ1-2; no clear D. The CDR3 runs to 14 residues. V shed 7 bases and J shed 8 bases, with 20 bases lying between them. CDR3 sequence (DNA): TGTGCCAGCACCCTATCGACGGGCTTTGAAGGCTACACCTTC. It encodes CASTLSTGFEGYTF.

There are a few counts of this clonotype. This rearrangement joins TRBV23-1 to TRBJ2-7; TRBD1 matches at 9 bases. TRBV23-1 is an open reading frame whose function is uncertain. After removal of 0 bases from V and 8 bases from J, the junction contained 8 bases not matched to a gene. This CDR3 spans 15 amino acids. This CDR3 reads CASSQSPDRGLQQYF. In DNA, the CDR3 is TGCGCCAGCAGTCAATCGCCGGACAGGGGTCTCCAGCAGTACTTC.

This clonotype turned up a few times. The chain combines TRBV5-1 with TRBJ1-1; TRBD1 is a possible D gene (5 bases). Trimming removed 2 bases from V and 1 base from J, with 9 bases in between. Germline CDR1 reads SGHRS; CDR2 reads YFSETQ. The CDR3 totals 14 residues. CDR3 DNA: TGCGCCAGCAGCTTTAAAGGACAGAACACTGAAGCTTTCTTT. Translated, it gives CASSFKGQNTEAFF.

This clonotype has a handful of counts. This CDR3 is CSARDAYEQYF. DNA of the CDR3: TGCAGTGCTAGGGACGCCTACGAGCAGTACTTC. The genes are TRBV20-1 and TRBJ2-7, with D unresolved. The CDR3 spans 11 residues. Trimming removed 3 bases at V and 2 bases at J, with 5 bases between. CDR1 and CDR2 (germline): DFQATT, SNEGSKA (reference sequence).

This clonotype has a count of ten or more. The chain is built from TRBV28 and TRBJ1-6, with 9 bases that match TRBD1. This CDR3 comprises 15 residues. The germline gives CDR1 MDHEN, CDR2 SYDVKM. With 5 bases clipped from V and 7 bases from J, the junction kept 6 bases outside the gene matches. The CDR3 coding sequence is TGTGCCAGCAGTCCCCGGGGGACAGGGAATTCACCCCTCCACTTT. Its translation is CASSPRGTGNSPLHF.

This clonotype has ten or more counts. The chain links TRBV12-3 or TRBV12-4 to TRBJ2-7; the D is unclear. This CDR3 region has 14 residues. The ends were cut back, 6 bases at V and 6 bases at J, with 18 bases in the middle. For the CDR3, the DNA is TGTGCCAGCAGCACCTCCCGGGCATCGCGCGAGCAGTACTTC. Its translation: CASSTSRASREQYF.

This sequence joins TRBV19 and TRBJ2-1; a weak D match, TRBD2 (5 bases). Trimming shortened V by 3 bases and J by 5 bases, and 8 bases separated the two germline ends. Per germline, CDR1 LNHDA and CDR2 SQIVND (reference sequence). The CDR3 loop spans 13 amino acids. Written as DNA, the CDR3 is TGTGCCAGTAGTATTCTGAGGGACAATGAGCAGTTCTTC. Translated, it gives CASSILRDNEQFF.

This clonotype was counted many times. V is TRBV7-2 and J is TRBJ2-1, with 7 bases aligning to TRBD2. Per the germline V gene, CDR1 is SGHTA and CDR2 is FQGNSA. V trimming: 3 bases; J trimming: 9 bases; junction bases outside the gene matches: 8. The CDR3 sequence is 14 residues long. CDR3: CASSFGGSSGEQFF. CDR3 DNA: TGTGCCAGCAGCTTCGGGGGGAGTAGTGGTGAGCAGTTCTTC.

This clonotype was detected a few times. This chain links TRBV7-9 with TRBJ1-6; a weak D match, TRBD1 (5 bases). Germline CDR1 SEHNR, CDR2 FQNEAQ (reference sequence). Trimming took 7 bases from V and 2 from J, leaving 9 bases between them. CDR3 length: 14 amino acids. CDR3 sequence: CASTRDAYNSPLHF. For the CDR3, the DNA is TGTGCCAGCACGAGGGACGCCTATAATTCACCCCTCCACTTT.

This clonotype was detected only a few times. This sequence joins TRBV5-1 and TRBJ2-7; D unresolved. Trimming shortened V by 0 bases and J by 3 bases, and 7 bases separated the two germline ends. Germline CDR1 SGHRS, CDR2 YFSETQ. The CDR3 totals 13 residues. This chain's CDR3 is CASSLGHLYEQYF. The CDR3 coding sequence is TGCGCCAGCAGCTTGGGGCACCTCTACGAGCAGTACTTC.

With respect to this clonotype: One end of the junction is discordant with germline, which a read error may explain. The V and J genes are TRBV5-3 and TRBJ2-5, with a possible D match to TRBD1 (6 bases). TRBV5-3 is classed as an ORF, of uncertain function. This CDR3 has 13 residues. CDR3 DNA sequence: TGTGCCAGCAGCTTGCCAGGGGAGGAGACCCAGTACTTC. Its protein product is CASSLPGEETQYF.

This clonotype was observed a handful of times. The chain combines TRBV7-6 with TRBJ2-5; 8 positions match TRBD1. The ends lost 6 bases at V and 0 bases at J; junction bases unmatched: 12. The germline CDR1 and CDR2 sequences are SGHVS and FNYEAQ. The CDR3 consists of 17 residues. The CDR3 sequence is CASSRTPGQVDQETQYF. CDR3 coding DNA: TGTGCCAGCAGTCGGACGCCGGGACAGGTGGACCAAGAGACCCAGTACTTC.

V is TRBV10-3 and J is TRBJ2-4; perhaps TRBD1 as D (7 bases). The V gene lost 4 bases and the J gene lost 6 bases, with 16 bases spanning the gap. CDR1 ENHRY and CDR2 SYGVKD come from the germline V gene. The CDR3 has 15 residues. CDR3 in DNA: TGTGCCATCAGTGGGACCGGGACAGCGGGAAACATTCAGTACTTC. This encodes CAISGTGTAGNIQYF.

This chain uses TRBV10-1 with TRBJ2-2, with 7 nucleotides matching TRBD2. V gave up 3 bases and J gave up 7 bases; unmatched junction bases: 5. This CDR3 region has 14 residues. From germline, CDR1 is WNHNN and CDR2 SYGVQD (reference sequence). CDR3 coding DNA: TGCGCCAGCAGTGACGGGGGGAGAAACGGGGAGCTGTTTTTT. Amino acids: CASSDGGRNGELFF.

This clonotype was counted at least ten times. V gene TRBV7-8 combines with J gene TRBJ1-2; the match to TRBD1 covers 7 bases. The V gene end was trimmed by 5 bases and the J gene end by 4 bases; junction bases not matched to a gene: 10. CDR3 length: 15 amino acids. The germline gives CDR1 SGHVS, CDR2 FQNEAQ. The CDR3 DNA follows: TGTGCCAGCAGCCTTGGGACAGCGTCTAGCTATGGCTACACCTTC. It yields the protein CASSLGTASSYGYTF.

The gene calls are TRBV7-2 and TRBJ1-2; 8 nucleotides align to TRBD1. This CDR3 is built from 15 residues. After removal of 5 bases from V and 5 bases from J, the junction contained 10 bases not matched to a gene. Germline-derived CDR1 and CDR2 are SGHTA and FQGNSA. The CDR3, as DNA: TGTGCCAGCAGCCTTTCTAGGGACAGGCAATATGGCTACACCTTC. This translates into CASSLSRDRQYGYTF. Full variable domain (missing parts from reference TRBV7-2 and TRBJ1-2): GAGVSQSPSNKVTEKGKDVELRCDPISGHTALYWYRQSLGQGLEFLIYFQGNSAPDKSGLPSDRFSAERTGGSVSTLTIQRTQQEDSAVYLCASSLSRDRQYGYTFGSGTRLTVV.

J is TRBJ2-7 and V is TRBV7-9; weak D call: TRBD1 (6 bases). The germline V gene has CDR1 SEHNR and CDR2 FQNEAQ (reference sequence). The V and J ends lost 5 bases and 4 bases respectively, with 18 bases between them. The CDR3 has 15 amino acids. CDR3 DNA sequence: TGTGCCAGCAGCCAAGATGACAGGAGAACTTACGAGCAGTACTTC. Protein product: CASSQDDRRTYEQYF.

This clonotype occurred once. The chain links TRBV20-1 to TRBJ2-1, with TRBD2 identical over 10 bases. With 5 bases clipped from V and 6 bases from J, the junction kept 7 bases outside the gene matches. The CDR3 runs 14 residues. Germline V gene data show CDR1 as DFQATT and CDR2 as SNEGSKA (reference sequence). The CDR3 region has the DNA TGCAGTGCTGAGCCCCAGCGGGAGGGCAATGAGCAGTTCTTC. Amino acid sequence: CSAEPQREGNEQFF.